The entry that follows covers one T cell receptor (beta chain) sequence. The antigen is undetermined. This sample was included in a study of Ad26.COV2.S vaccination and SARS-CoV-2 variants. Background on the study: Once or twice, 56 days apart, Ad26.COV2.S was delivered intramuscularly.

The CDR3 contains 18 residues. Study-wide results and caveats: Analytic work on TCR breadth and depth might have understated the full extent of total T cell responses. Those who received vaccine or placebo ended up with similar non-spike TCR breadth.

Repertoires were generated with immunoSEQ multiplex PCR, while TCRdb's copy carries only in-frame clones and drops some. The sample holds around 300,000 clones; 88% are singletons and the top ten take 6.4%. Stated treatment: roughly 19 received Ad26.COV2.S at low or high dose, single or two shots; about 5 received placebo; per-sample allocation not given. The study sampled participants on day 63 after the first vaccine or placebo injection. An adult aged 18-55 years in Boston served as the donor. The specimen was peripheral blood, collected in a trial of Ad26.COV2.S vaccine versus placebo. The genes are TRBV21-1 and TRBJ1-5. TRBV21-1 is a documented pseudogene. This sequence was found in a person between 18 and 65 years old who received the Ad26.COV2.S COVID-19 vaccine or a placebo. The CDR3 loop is CASSGRSSRGRENQPQHF. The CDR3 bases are TGTGCCAGCAGCGGACGATCTTCTCGGGGGAGAGAGAATCAGCCCCAGCATTTT.